Sequencing of this T cell receptor (beta chain) was carried out in a study of blood T cell repertoires in COVID-19. Study background: Researchers got acute and convalescent COVID-19 samples from the United States, Italy and Spain. From T cells, B-cell-depleted T cells, or PBMCs came the material, which was cDNA or gDNA.

Original handling: Amplification of reference gene primers provided the estimated nucleated cell counts. Repertoires were generated with immunoSEQ multiplex PCR, while TCRdb's copy carries only in-frame clones and drops some. The V and J calls and clone size are taken from that table; D and trimming were inferred from the DNA. The sample has approximately 90,000 clones, roughly 80% seen once; the top ten hold 10% to 12%. The germline gives CDR1 SGHTA, CDR2 FQGNSA. Trimming removed 5 bases from V and 8 bases from J, with 21 bases in between. The CDR3 extends over 15 amino acids. This rearrangement joins TRBV7-2 to TRBJ1-2; D uncertain. This TCR was sampled from a man between 65 and 85 years old with acute or convalescent COVID-19. Sequencing was carried out using peripheral blood. The DNA for the CDR3 is TGTGCCAGCAGCCGGCGGGAGGGAATAGGTGAGGGCTACACCTTC. Translating gives CASSRREGIGEGYTF. Using reference TRBV7-2 and TRBJ1-2 for the parts outside the CDR3, the full variable domain is GAGVSQSPSNKVTEKGKDVELRCDPISGHTALYWYRQSLGQGLEFLIYFQGNSAPDKSGLPSDRFSAERTGGSVSTLTIQRTQQEDSAVYLCASSRREGIGEGYTFGSGTRLTVV.